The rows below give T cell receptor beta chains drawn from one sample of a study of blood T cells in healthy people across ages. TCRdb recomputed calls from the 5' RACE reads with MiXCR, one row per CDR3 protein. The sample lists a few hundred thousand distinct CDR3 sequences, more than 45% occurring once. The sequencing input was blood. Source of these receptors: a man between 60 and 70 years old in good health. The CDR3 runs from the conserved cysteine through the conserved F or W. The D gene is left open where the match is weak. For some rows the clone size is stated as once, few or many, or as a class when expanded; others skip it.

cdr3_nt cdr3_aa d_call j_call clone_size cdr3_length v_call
TGTGCCAGCAGCTTAGCCACTTTAGAGACCCAGTACTTC CASSLATLETQYF . TRBJ2-5 few 13 TRBV7-9
TGTGCCACCAGTGATTCGGGACAGGGGTACACAGATACGCAGTATTTT CATSDSGQGYTDTQYF TRBD1 TRBJ2-3 . 16 TRBV24-1
TGTGCCAGCAGTTTGGTTGGGACAGGGACACGGGCGCATGGCTACACCTTC CASSLVGTGTRAHGYTF TRBD1 TRBJ1-2 . 17 TRBV27
TGTGCCAGCAGCTTAGTCGTAGGTCTCGAGCAGTACTTC CASSLVVGLEQYF . TRBJ2-7 . 13 TRBV11-2
TGCGCCAGCAGCCCTGCCCCGGGACAGGGTCGGGAGCAGTACTTC CASSPAPGQGREQYF TRBD1 TRBJ2-5 once 15 TRBV4-1
TGTGCCGGCAGCGCAACGACCTACGAGCAGTACTTC CAGSATTYEQYF . TRBJ2-7 . 12 TRBV12-3/TRBV12-4
TGTGCCAGCAGTCCACCTAGCGTCCCTCCTGAGCAGTACTTC CASSPPSVPPEQYF . TRBJ2-7 . 14 TRBV28
TGTGCCAGCAGCCAAGGGCTAAGCTCCCCATACGAGCAGTACTTC CASSQGLSSPYEQYF . TRBJ2-7 . 15 TRBV14
TGTGCCAGCAGCCCGACAGGGGGGTACAAAGATGAGCAGTTCTTC CASSPTGGYKDEQFF TRBD1 TRBJ2-1 . 15 TRBV5-8
TGTGCCAGCAGCAAAGGGGGGGGCAGCACAGATACGCAGTATTTT CASSKGGGSTDTQYF . TRBJ2-3 . 15 TRBV9
TGTGCCAGCAGCTTAACACCCTCAGATACGCAGTATTTT CASSLTPSDTQYF . TRBJ2-3 many 13 TRBV7-2
TGCAGTGCTAGCCCCGGACAGATTCAAGAGACCCAGTACTTC CSASPGQIQETQYF . TRBJ2-5 . 14 TRBV20-1
TGCGCCAGCAGCCAGGTCGACAGCCGCTATGGCTACACCTTC CASSQVDSRYGYTF . TRBJ1-2 . 14 TRBV4-1
TGTGCCAGCAGCTTTAGAGCAGGCACGACTGAAGCTTTCTTT CASSFRAGTTEAFF . TRBJ1-1 few 14 TRBV7-8
TGTGCCAGCAGCTTATGGGGCCATGAGCAGTTCTTC CASSLWGHEQFF . TRBJ2-1 . 12 TRBV11-3
TGCGCCAGCAGCCAAGAACCCCCACAGGGGAATGAAAAACTGTTTTTT CASSQEPPQGNEKLFF TRBD1 TRBJ1-4 . 16 TRBV4-3
TGTGCCAGCAGCTCGAGGGGAGGACCACCTAGGGAGCAGTACTTC CASSSRGGPPREQYF . TRBJ2-7 . 15 TRBV7-2
TGCAGCGTTGACGATCCGAGTACCTACGAGCAGTACTTC CSVDDPSTYEQYF . TRBJ2-7 . 13 TRBV29-1
TGTGCCATCAGGACTAACCAAGAGACCCAGTACTTC CAIRTNQETQYF . TRBJ2-5 . 12 TRBV10-3
TGTGCCAGCAGTTCGGCTAGGACACGTCTCAGCTCCTACGAGCAGTACTTC CASSSARTRLSSYEQYF . TRBJ2-7 few 17 TRBV6-2/TRBV6-3
TGTGCCAGCAGCCAGGTATCGACACAGAAACGGCACGAGCAGTACTTC CASSQVSTQKRHEQYF . TRBJ2-7 . 16 TRBV7-2
TGTGCCAGCAGTGTGGAGGGTCCCTATGGCTACACCTTC CASSVEGPYGYTF . TRBJ1-2 . 13 TRBV2
TGTGCCAGCAGTGAAATTTATTCCGGGATTAATGAGCAGTTCTTC CASSEIYSGINEQFF . TRBJ2-1 few 15 TRBV2
TGCGCCAGCAGCCAAGGGCGGGGACGAGCGGGAGAAGTTGAGCAGTTCTTC CASSQGRGRAGEVEQFF TRBD2 TRBJ2-1 . 17 TRBV4-1
TGTGTCAGCAGCACTAGCGGGGTCTCCTACAATGAGCAGTTCTTC CVSSTSGVSYNEQFF TRBD2 TRBJ2-1 . 15 TRBV27
TGCAGCGTAACTACGGGCATTCTCAAAGGGGACCAGTACTTC CSVTTGILKGDQYF . TRBJ2-5 . 14 TRBV29-1
TGTGCCAGCAGTTTTAGACAGGGATACTACGAGCAGTACTTC CASSFRQGYYEQYF TRBD1 TRBJ2-7 . 14 TRBV27
TGTGCCAGCAGCCCAATGCGTGGGTTTGGGGCCAACGTCCTGACTTTC CASSPMRGFGANVLTF . TRBJ2-6 . 16 TRBV12-3/TRBV12-4
TGCGCCAGCAGCTTGGGCGCAGGGTTCAATCAGCCCCAGCATTTT CASSLGAGFNQPQHF . TRBJ1-5 . 15 TRBV5-1
TGTGCCAGCCGCCGGGACAGGGGGGACAAAAACATTCAGTACTTC CASRRDRGDKNIQYF TRBD1 TRBJ2-4 . 15 TRBV6-5
TGCGCCAGCAGCCAAGGTCTGGACAGTGTCTATGGCTACACCTTC CASSQGLDSVYGYTF . TRBJ1-2 . 15 TRBV4-3
TGTGCCAGCAGTTACTCTCAAACTAGGACTCAAGCGTACTTC CASSYSQTRTQAYF . TRBJ2-5 . 14 TRBV6-2/TRBV6-3
TGTGCCTGGAGTGGGGTAGCGGGAGTCTACGAGCAGTACTTC CAWSGVAGVYEQYF TRBD2 TRBJ2-7 . 14 TRBV30
TGCGCCAGCAGCGTGTCCGGGACGGCGAACACTGAAGCTTTCTTT CASSVSGTANTEAFF . TRBJ1-1 . 15 TRBV5-1
TGCGCCAGCAGCCAGGGGTACCTGAATGAGCAGTTCTTC CASSQGYLNEQFF . TRBJ2-1 many 13 TRBV5-1
TGTGCCAGCAGCCTGGGGAGACAGGGGCTAGCCAAAAACATTCAGTACTTC CASSLGRQGLAKNIQYF TRBD1 TRBJ2-4 few 17 TRBV14